These 7 T cell receptor beta chains share one sample of origin, sequenced in a study of blood T cells in healthy people across ages. PCR was performed a second time for about 7 to 12 cycles using a sample-barcoded 5' primer and a J-beta primer mix. TCRdb re-derived calls from the 5' RACE reads in MiXCR, one entry per CDR3 protein. The sample lists around 1,700,000 distinct CDR3 sequences; roughly 30% were seen once. The sample taken for sequencing was blood. The source is a woman aged 30 to 39 in good health.

The V and J genes are TRBV18 and TRBJ2-1, with a tentative D call TRBD1 (6 bases). The DNA matches TRBJ2-7 better at its end, which makes the J call doubtful. The CDR3 contains 13 residues. Per the germline V gene, CDR1 is KGHSH and CDR2 is LQKENI. CDR3 region: CASSTQGYNEQYF. In DNA, the CDR3 is TGTGCCAGCTCAACACAGGGTTACAATGAGCAGTACTTC.

V gene TRBV27 combines with J gene TRBJ2-3; D is ambiguous. The V gene lost 0 bases and the J gene lost 5 bases, with 9 bases spanning the gap. The CDR3 totals 14 residues. The V gene's germline CDR1 is MNHEY and CDR2 SMNVEV (reference sequence). CDR3 sequence reads: CASSLSSDLDTQYF. CDR3 coding DNA: TGTGCCAGCAGTTTATCTTCCGACTTAGATACGCAGTATTTT.

This clonotype was counted at least ten times. The gene calls are TRBV4-1 and TRBJ2-7, with D unresolved. The V and J ends lost 1 base and 2 bases respectively, with 9 bases between them. The CDR3 consists of 14 residues. CDR1 MGHRA and CDR2 YSYEKL come from the germline V gene. The CDR3 sequence: CASSQGLPAYEQYF. CDR3 nucleotide sequence: TGCGCCAGCAGCCAAGGACTCCCCGCCTACGAGCAGTACTTC.

In DNA form, the CDR3 reads TGTGCCATCAGTGGCGGGGGGGCTGGAAATGAGCAGTTCTTC. This gives the protein CAISGGGAGNEQFF. The rearrangement links TRBV10-3 to TRBJ2-1, with TRBD2 matching 9 bases. V lost 4 bases, J lost 7 bases, and 5 bases stayed unmatched. Germline CDR1 reads ENHRY; CDR2 reads SYGVKD. The CDR3 is 14 residues long.

This chain joins TRBV19 and TRBJ1-2; D is unresolved. Germline assignment: CDR1 LNHDA and CDR2 SQIVND (reference sequence). CDR3 length equals 16 residues. The V and J ends lost 7 bases and 3 bases respectively, with 21 bases between them. The CDR3 spells CASTPWFRRLYYGYTF. The CDR3 coding sequence is TGTGCCAGTACCCCCTGGTTTCGCAGACTCTACTATGGCTACACCTTC. The full variable domain, rest sourced from reference TRBV19 and TRBJ1-2, is DGGITQSPKYLFRKEGQNVTLSCEQNLNHDAMYWYRQDPGQGLRLIYYSQIVNDFQKGDIAEGYSVSREKKESFPLTVTSAQKNPTAFYLCASTPWFRRLYYGYTFGSGTRLTVV.

The sample holds many counts of this clonotype. J is TRBJ2-5 and V is TRBV7-2; tentatively, D is TRBD1 (5 bases). Germline V gene data show CDR1 as SGHTA and CDR2 as FQGNSA. This CDR3 is built from 14 residues. V gave up 0 bases and J gave up 2 bases, with 7 bases separating them. The CDR3, as DNA: TGTGCCAGCAGCTTAGCGGGGCAACAAGAGACCCAGTACTTC. This codes for CASSLAGQQETQYF.

This clonotype has only one observation. The limits of the CDR3 on the DNA are not certain, so only TCRdb's listed CDR3 is given. The chain combines TRBV6-2 or TRBV6-3 with TRBJ1-4; no DNA check was done on the table's D call, TRBD1. Germline lookup yields CDR1 MNHEY and CDR2 SVGEGT. The CDR3 comprises 24 residues, both ends counted. CDR3 residues: CASSPGERNIQYFGAGTSVGKLFF.